This TCR beta chain was recorded in a study of post-analysis software for immune sequencing data. Study background: Recorded subtypes: relapsing-remitting, secondary progressive, progressive-relapsing; some patients unannotated.

As concerns this clonotype: Its cognate antigen is unknown.

Germline-derived CDR1 and CDR2 are KGHSY and FQNENV. V lost 7 bases, J lost 4 bases, and 18 bases lay in between. The CDR3 has 15 amino acids. Sequencing libraries made from TCR beta cDNA carried unique molecular identifiers. Between about 0.85 and 11 million T cells gave rise to about 450,000 cDNA molecules. TCRdb re-derived calls from the PCR reads in MiXCR, one entry per CDR3 protein. This sample yields some 450,000 distinct CDR3 sequences, of which roughly 45% are seen a single time; about 12% belongs to the top ten. Findings of the study overall: F measure showed strong co-clustering of same-batch samples. Relative to controls, patients with multiple sclerosis showed significantly lower normalized Chao1 diversity. A handful of TRBV segments (TRBV5-6, TRBV5-1 and TRBV20-1 among them) occurred more frequently in patients than in controls.

Sequences were obtained from blood. V usage is TRBV16 and J usage is TRBJ2-3; D might be TRBD1 (6 bases). The TCR sequence derives from a girl aged 5 to 17 with multiple sclerosis. The CDR3 here is CASISTVNRADTQYF. The CDR3 nucleotides read TGTGCCAGCATTTCCACTGTAAACAGGGCAGATACGCAGTATTTT.